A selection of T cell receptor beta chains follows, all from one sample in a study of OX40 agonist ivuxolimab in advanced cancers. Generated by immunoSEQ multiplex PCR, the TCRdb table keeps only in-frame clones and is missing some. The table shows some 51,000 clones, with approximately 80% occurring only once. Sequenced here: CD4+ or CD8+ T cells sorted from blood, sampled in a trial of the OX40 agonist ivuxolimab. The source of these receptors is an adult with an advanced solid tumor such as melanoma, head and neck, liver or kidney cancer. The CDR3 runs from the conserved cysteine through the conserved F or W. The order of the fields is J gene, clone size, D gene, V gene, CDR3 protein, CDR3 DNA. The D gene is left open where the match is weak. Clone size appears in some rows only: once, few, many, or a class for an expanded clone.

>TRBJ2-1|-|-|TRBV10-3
CATEDSTSRNEQFF
TGTGCCACCGAGGACAGCACGAGTCGGAATGAGCAGTTCTTC
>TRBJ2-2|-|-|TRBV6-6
CASRRTDGEGELFF
TGTGCCAGCAGGCGAACGGACGGGGAGGGGGAGCTGTTTTTT
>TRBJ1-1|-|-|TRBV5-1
CASNQQPDRSTEAFF
TGCGCCAGCAACCAACAACCCGACCGGAGCACTGAAGCTTTCTTT
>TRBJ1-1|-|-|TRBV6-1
CASSERLGLNTEAFF
TGTGCCAGCAGTGAGAGGTTGGGGCTGAACACTGAAGCTTTCTTT
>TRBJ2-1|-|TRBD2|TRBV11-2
CASSLGAGALYNEQFF
TGTGCCAGCAGCTTGGGAGCGGGAGCACTCTACAATGAGCAGTTCTTC
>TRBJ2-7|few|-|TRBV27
CASSFQATGRSSYEQYF
TGTGCCAGCAGTTTTCAGGCAACAGGGCGCAGCTCCTACGAGCAGTACTTC
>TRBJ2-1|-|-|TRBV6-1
CAEGEFHNEQFF
TGTGCAGAGGGAGAATTCCACAATGAGCAGTTCTTC
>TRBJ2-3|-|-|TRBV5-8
CASSFSGDTQYF
TGTGCCAGCAGCTTCTCTGGAGATACGCAGTATTTT
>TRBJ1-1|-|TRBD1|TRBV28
CASSSPHRTGTEAFF
TGTGCCAGCAGTTCTCCCCATCGGACAGGGACTGAAGCTTTCTTT
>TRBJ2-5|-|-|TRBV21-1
CASSNFRQKQETQYF
TGTGCCAGCAGCAATTTTCGACAGAAACAAGAGACCCAGTACTTC
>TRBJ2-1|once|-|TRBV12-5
CASGTDTSSYNEQFF
TGTGCTAGTGGTACCGATACGAGTTCCTACAATGAGCAGTTCTTC
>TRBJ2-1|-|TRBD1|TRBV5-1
CASRIGTDTYNEQFF
TGCGCCAGCAGGATTGGGACAGATACCTACAATGAGCAGTTCTTC
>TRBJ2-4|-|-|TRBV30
CAWSREPKNIQYF
TGTGCCTGGAGTAGGGAACCCAAAAACATTCAGTACTTC
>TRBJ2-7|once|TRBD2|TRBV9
CASSVELAEQYEQYF
TGTGCCAGCAGCGTAGAACTAGCGGAGCAATACGAGCAGTACTTC
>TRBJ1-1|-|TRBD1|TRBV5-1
CASSLRDRTAEAFF
TGCGCCAGCAGCTTGCGGGACAGGACGGCTGAAGCTTTCTTT
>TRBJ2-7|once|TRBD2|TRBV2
CASSGPPGLAGDEQYF
TGTGCCAGCAGTGGCCCCCCGGGACTAGCGGGAGACGAGCAGTACTTC
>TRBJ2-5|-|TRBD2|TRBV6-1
CASSGRLAGGTRQETQYF
TGTGCCAGCAGTGGGAGACTAGCGGGAGGAACACGGCAAGAGACCCAGTACTTC
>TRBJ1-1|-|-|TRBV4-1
CASSPGQMNTEAFF
TGCGCCAGCAGCCCCGGACAGATGAACACTGAAGCTTTCTTT
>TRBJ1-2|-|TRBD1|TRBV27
CASSGYRGVPGYTF
TGTGCCAGCAGTGGATACAGGGGGGTACCCGGCTACACCTTC
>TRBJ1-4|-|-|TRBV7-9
CASSFSRTVTNEKLFF
TGTGCCAGCAGCTTTTCGAGGACGGTAACTAATGAAAAACTGTTTTTT
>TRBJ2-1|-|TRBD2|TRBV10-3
CAIGGTSGYNEQFF
TGTGCCATCGGAGGCACTAGCGGATACAATGAGCAGTTCTTC
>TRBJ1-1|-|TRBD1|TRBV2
CASSEALEGAEAFF
TGTGCCAGCAGTGAAGCGCTAGAGGGGGCGGAGGCTTTCTTT
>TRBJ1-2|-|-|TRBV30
CAWSVEGTGGYTF
TGTGCCTGGAGTGTTGAAGGGACGGGAGGCTACACCTTC
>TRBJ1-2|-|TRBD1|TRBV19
CASTRGTANYGYTF
TGTGCCAGTACCCGGGGGACAGCTAACTATGGCTACACCTTC
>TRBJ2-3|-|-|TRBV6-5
CASRGSADTQYF
TGTGCCAGCAGGGGGAGTGCAGATACGCAGTATTTT
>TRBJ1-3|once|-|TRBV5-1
CASSLDDSYGNTIYF
TGCGCCAGCAGCTTGGACGACAGCTATGGAAACACCATATATTTT
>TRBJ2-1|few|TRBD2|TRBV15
CATSNRWSGVGSSYNEQFF
TGTGCCACCAGCAACCGGTGGAGCGGGGTTGGAAGCTCCTACAATGAGCAGTTCTTC
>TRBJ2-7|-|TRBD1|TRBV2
CASSRDRERLYF
TGTGCCAGCAGCCGGGACAGGGAACGTCTGTACTTC
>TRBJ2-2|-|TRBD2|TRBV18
CASSPRDLAGGNTGELFF
TGTGCCAGCTCACCACGGGATCTGGCGGGAGGAAACACCGGGGAGCTGTTTTTT
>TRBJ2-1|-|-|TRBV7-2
CASSFDRDNEQFF
TGTGCCAGCAGCTTTGACCGGGACAATGAGCAGTTCTTC
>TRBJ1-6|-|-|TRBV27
CASWTDYNSPLHF
TGTGCCAGCTGGACCGATTATAATTCACCCCTCCACTTT
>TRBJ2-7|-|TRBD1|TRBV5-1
CASSRQGTYEQYF
TGCGCCAGCAGCCGACAGGGCACCTACGAGCAGTACTTC
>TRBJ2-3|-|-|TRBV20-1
CSARAWDTQYF
TGCAGTGCTAGAGCATGGGATACGCAGTATTTT
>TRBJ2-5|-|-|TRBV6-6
CASSPGWADETQYF
TGTGCCAGCAGCCCTGGGTGGGCAGACGAGACCCAGTACTTC
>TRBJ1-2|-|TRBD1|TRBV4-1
CASSQGQGANYGYTF
TGCGCCAGCAGCCAAGGACAGGGGGCTAACTATGGCTACACCTTC
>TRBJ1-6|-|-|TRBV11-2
CASSLDPGVSPLHF
TGTGCCAGCAGCTTAGATCCAGGGGTTTCACCCCTCCACTTT
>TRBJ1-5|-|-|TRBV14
CASSQGRKQPQHF
TGTGCCAGCAGCCAAGGTCGGAAACAGCCCCAGCATTTT
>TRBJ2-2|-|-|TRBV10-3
CAISVSPGGAYTGELFF
TGTGCCATCAGTGTCTCCCCAGGGGGGGCCTACACCGGGGAGCTGTTTTTT
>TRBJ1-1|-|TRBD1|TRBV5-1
CASSLGTGGPDTEAFF
TGCGCCAGCAGCTTGGGAACAGGGGGCCCGGACACTGAAGCTTTCTTT
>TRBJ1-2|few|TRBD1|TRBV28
CASSRDSFYGYTF
TGTGCCAGCAGTCGGGACAGTTTCTATGGCTACACCTTC
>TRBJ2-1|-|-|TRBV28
CASGVRDEQFF
TGTGCCAGCGGCGTTAGGGATGAGCAGTTCTTC
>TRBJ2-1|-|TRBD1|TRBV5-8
CASSLDRGRNNEQFF
TGTGCCAGCAGCTTAGACAGGGGGAGAAACAATGAGCAGTTCTTC
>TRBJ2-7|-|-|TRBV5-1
CASSLVVRSYEQYF
TGCGCCAGCAGCTTGGTTGTCAGATCCTACGAGCAGTACTTC
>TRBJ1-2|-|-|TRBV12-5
CASGLVLVGSNYGYTF
TGTGCTAGTGGTTTGGTACTAGTCGGCTCTAACTATGGCTACACCTTC
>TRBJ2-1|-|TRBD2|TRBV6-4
CASSPLGGSYNEQFF
TGTGCCAGCAGTCCCCTGGGAGGGTCCTACAATGAGCAGTTCTTC
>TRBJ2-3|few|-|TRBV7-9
CASKERGTTDTQYF
TGTGCCAGCAAAGAGCGAGGGACCACAGATACGCAGTATTTT
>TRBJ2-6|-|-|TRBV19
CASRTGSSGANVLTF
TGTGCCAGTAGGACGGGCAGCTCTGGGGCCAACGTCCTGACTTTC
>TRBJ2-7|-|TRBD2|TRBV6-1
CASSEMASGDYEQYF
TGTGCCAGCAGTGAAATGGCTAGCGGGGACTACGAGCAGTACTTC
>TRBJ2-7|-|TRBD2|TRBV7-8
CASRSIAGGYEQYF
TGTGCCAGCAGGTCAATAGCGGGAGGATACGAGCAGTACTTC
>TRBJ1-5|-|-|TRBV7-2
CASSPGGGGYSNQPQHF
TGTGCCAGCAGCCCTGGAGGGGGAGGGTACAGCAATCAGCCCCAGCATTTT
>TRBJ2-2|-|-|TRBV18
CASSPSSGMANTGELFF
TGTGCCAGCTCACCCTCTTCCGGGATGGCGAACACCGGGGAGCTGTTTTTT
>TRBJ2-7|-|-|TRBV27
CASSPYAGYEQYF
TGTGCCAGCAGCCCTTATGCAGGGTACGAGCAGTACTTC
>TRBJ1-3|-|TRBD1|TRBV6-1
CASSETTGVGNTIYF
TGTGCCAGCAGTGAGACGACAGGGGTTGGAAACACCATATATTTT
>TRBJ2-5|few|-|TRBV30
CAWGRVHQETQYF
TGTGCCTGGGGGAGAGTTCACCAAGAGACCCAGTACTTC
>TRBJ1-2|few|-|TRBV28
CASSGMDKFYGYTF
TGTGCCAGCAGTGGGATGGACAAATTCTATGGCTACACCTTC